Sequencing of this T cell receptor beta chain was carried out in a study of T cell clusters in autoimmune cytopenias. TRB amplification used 250 ng of peripheral blood genomic DNA. One tube held mixed TRB-A and TRB-B primer pools for touch-down PCR. Using the multiplex PCR reads, TCRdb records one entry per CDR3 protein without DNA. This sample contains approximately 15,000 distinct CDR3 sequences. These sequences were also reported in another study, on T cell repertoires in aging, cancer and after chemotherapy.

The sequence came from a human donor in good health. The material sequenced was peripheral blood.

The CDR3: CASSLSGVSSYEQYF. The rearrangement uses TRBV6-1 and TRBJ2-7. The CDR3 covers 15 residues. Germline loops: CDR1 MNHNS, CDR2 SASEGT.